A single sample gave rise to the 27 T cell receptor beta chains below, sequenced in a study of Ad26.COV2.S vaccination and SARS-CoV-2 variants. Treatment denoted: roughly 20 received Ad26.COV2.S at low or high dose, single or two shots; about 5 received placebo; per-sample allocation not given. Collection of the samples took place on day 63 after the first injection of vaccine or placebo. Sequenced by immunoSEQ multiplex PCR; TCRdb stores in-frame clones only, minus some. The data show nearly 400,000 clones, over 75% seen once. Sequences were derived from peripheral blood, sampled in a trial of Ad26.COV2.S vaccine versus placebo. These receptors were collected from a person aged 18-60 years who received the Ad26.COV2.S COVID-19 vaccine or a placebo.

The J gene is TRBJ2-1, the V gene TRBV7-3; TRBD2 matches 8 bases. CDR1 is SGHTA and CDR2 is FQGTGA in the germline V gene. V shed 4 bases, J shed 9 bases, and the junction held 8 bases outside the gene matches. CDR3 size: 14 residues. The CDR3 loop reads CASSSGTSGSEQFF. The CDR3 DNA reads TGTGCCAGCAGCTCAGGGACTAGTGGGAGTGAGCAGTTCTTC.

The gene calls are TRBV30 and TRBJ2-7; possibly TRBD2 for D (5 bases). Germline loops: CDR1 GTSNPN, CDR2 SVGIG (reference sequence). Trimming took 3 bases from V and 2 from J, leaving 8 bases between them. The CDR3 contains 12 residues. The CDR3 spells CAWSGKAYEQYF. As DNA, the CDR3 is TGTGCCTGGAGCGGGAAGGCCTACGAGCAGTACTTC.

This chain connects TRBV7-9 to TRBJ1-5; D gene uncertain. CDR3 length: 13 amino acids. The V end was cut by 0 bases, the J end by 15 bases, with 15 bases between. CDR1 and CDR2 from the germline V gene are SEHNR and FQNEAQ (reference sequence). This CDR3 is CASSLARAEHLHF. CDR3 nucleotide sequence: TGTGCCAGCAGCTTAGCGCGGGCAGAACACCTGCATTTT.

The chain has TRBV15 and TRBJ2-2, with 7 bases lining up with TRBD1. The CDR3 totals 15 residues. CDR1 is LNHNV, CDR2 YYDKDF, per germline (reference sequence). After removal of 2 bases from V and 4 bases from J, the junction contained 4 bases not matched to a gene. The chain's CDR3 is CATSRLDRTTGELFF. The CDR3 region has the DNA TGTGCCACCAGCAGATTGGACAGGACCACCGGGGAGCTGTTTTTT.

This chain uses TRBV23-1 with TRBJ2-7; the D is unclear. TRBV23-1 is recorded as an ORF, its role being uncertain. Trimming pared 4 bases from V and 3 bases from J, leaving 13 bases between. CDR3 length equals 14 residues. The CDR3 DNA is TGCGCCAGCAGTCCTCCTCCGGCAGGCTACGAGCAGTACTTC. Translated, it gives CASSPPPAGYEQYF.

This clone was seen a single time. V usage is TRBV19 and J usage is TRBJ2-2; perhaps D is TRBD1 or TRBD2 (7 bases each). This CDR3 has 16 residues. Germline V gene lookup returns CDR1 LNHDA and CDR2 SQIVND (reference sequence). Trimming removed 7 bases at V and 4 bases at J, with 19 bases between. CDR3 protein: CASTLGGGASTGELFF. The CDR3 DNA reads as TGTGCCAGTACCCTGGGAGGGGGCGCGAGCACCGGGGAGCTGTTTTTT.

The chain has TRBV6-4 and TRBJ1-5, with D unresolved. The CDR3 has 16 amino acids. V was shortened by 6 bases and J by 5 bases, with 20 bases between the two germline ends. CDR1 and CDR2 (germline): MRHNA, SNTAGT. CDR3 region: CASSPHSGIHYQPQHF. The CDR3 nucleotides are TGTGCCAGCAGCCCTCATTCTGGGATTCATTATCAGCCCCAGCATTTT.

Notes on this clone: This same CDR3 is encoded by further DNA sequences in the sample. This chain uses TRBV12-5 with TRBJ2-7; D is uncertain. The V and J ends lost 1 base and 4 bases respectively, with 2 bases between them. The CDR3 length is 11 residues. Germline CDR1 reads LGHNT; CDR2 reads FRNRAP. The CDR3 nucleotides read TGTGCTAGTGGTTTGGGGTACGAGCAGTACTTC. As protein: CASGLGYEQYF.

The chain is built from TRBV30 and TRBJ2-1, with 7 bases aligning to TRBD1. V gave up 5 bases and J gave up 4 bases; unmatched junction bases: 11. Germline V gene lookup returns CDR1 GTSNPN and CDR2 SVGIG (reference sequence). The CDR3 loop spans 15 amino acids. The CDR3 reads CAWGRQGRLYNEQFF. The CDR3 coding sequence is TGTGCCTGGGGAAGACAGGGCCGGCTTTACAATGAGCAGTTCTTC.

This sequence joins TRBV7-9 and TRBJ1-1, with D unresolved. Germline V gives CDR1 SEHNR, CDR2 FQNEAQ (reference sequence). This CDR3 is 16 amino acids long. The ends were cut back, 8 bases at V and 1 base at J, with 20 bases in the middle. The CDR3 DNA sequence: TGTGCCAGCCGCACCCCGGACGGCCGGCAGAACACTGAAGCTTTCTTT. Encoded protein: CASRTPDGRQNTEAFF.

The chain combines TRBV5-1 with TRBJ2-3; D unclear. The CDR3 length is 15 residues. Germline lookup yields CDR1 SGHRS and CDR2 YFSETQ. V lost 4 bases, J lost 4 bases, and 16 bases lay in between. CDR3 in DNA: TGCGCCAGCAGCCTTGTTGTTAGGGTGGCAGATACGCAGTATTTT. Its translation is CASSLVVRVADTQYF.

This clone appeared a few times. Other DNA sequences in the sample encode the same CDR3. The rearrangement links TRBV9 to TRBJ1-6, with D possibly TRBD1 on 5 matching bases. V lost 0 bases and J 4 bases, leaving 5 bases between the germline ends. CDR1 is SGDLS, CDR2 YYNGEE, per germline. The CDR3 sequence is 14 residues long. CDR3 sequence reads: CASSVGQYNSPLHF. CDR3 in DNA: TGTGCCAGCAGCGTAGGACAGTATAATTCACCCCTCCACTTT.

This chain uses TRBV18 with TRBJ2-1; 7 nucleotides line up with TRBD1. The CDR3 has 18 residues. Losses at the gene ends were 5 bases for V and 9 bases for J; bases not matched to a gene: 22. Germline V gene data show CDR1 as KGHSH and CDR2 as LQKENI. The CDR3 loop is CASSTNMGFATGTREQFF. The CDR3 DNA reads as TGTGCCAGCTCAACAAACATGGGGTTCGCGACAGGGACGCGTGAGCAGTTCTTC.

The chain has TRBV19 and TRBJ2-3; D remains ambiguous. The germline V gene encodes CDR1 LNHDA and CDR2 SQIVND (reference sequence). The CDR3 runs to 11 residues. V lost 4 bases and J 4 bases, leaving 3 bases between the germline ends. The CDR3 protein is CASSKADTQYF. CDR3 sequence (DNA): TGTGCCAGTAGTAAAGCAGATACGCAGTATTTT.

The chain uses TRBV3-1 (or the pseudogene TRBV3-2) and TRBJ2-1, with no clear D. Deletions cut 4 bases from V and 7 bases from J, with 14 bases between. The length of the CDR3 is 14 residues. CDR1 is LGHDT, CDR2 YNNKEL, per germline (reference sequence). CDR3 DNA: TGTGCCAGCAGCCCCCTGCGATTTGTTAATGAGCAGTTCTTC. Its translation is CASSPLRFVNEQFF.

J is TRBJ1-2 and V is TRBV11-2, with a possible D match to TRBD1 (5 bases). V was shortened by 5 bases and J by 2 bases, with 15 bases between the two germline ends. From germline, CDR1 is SGHAT and CDR2 FQNNGV. The CDR3 length is 15 residues. CDR3 nucleotides: TGTGCCAGCAGCCCCGAGGGGATAGCGAACTATGGCTACACCTTC. Protein sequence: CASSPEGIANYGYTF. The whole variable domain, remainder taken from reference TRBV11-2 and TRBJ1-2, is EAGVAQSPRYKIIEKRQSVAFWCNPISGHATLYWYQQILGQGPKLLIQFQNNGVVDDSQLPKDRFSAERLKGVDSTLKIQPAKLEDSAVYLCASSPEGIANYGYTFGSGTRLTVV.

This clone was found once. This CDR3 reads CAWSPGTQRSQYF. CDR3 nucleotide sequence: TGTGCCTGGAGCCCTGGGACCCAGCGGTCGCAGTATTTT. The chain links TRBV30 to TRBJ2-3, with D perhaps assigned TRBD1 or TRBD2 (5 bases each). This CDR3 has 13 residues. Germline CDR1 reads GTSNPN; CDR2 reads SVGIG (reference sequence). Trimming took off 3 bases at V and 10 bases at J, with 17 bases between the two ends. The full variable domain, rest sourced from reference TRBV30 and TRBJ2-3, is SQTIHQWPATLVQPVGSPLSLECTVEGTSNPNLYWYRQAAGRGLQLLFYSVGIGQISSEVPQNLSASRPQDRQFILSSKKLLLSDSGFYLCAWSPGTQRSQYFGPGTRLTVL.

V is TRBV5-6 and J is TRBJ1-1; the match to TRBD1 covers 9 bases. Trimming took 4 bases from V and 11 from J; bases not matched to a gene: 12. Per germline, CDR1 SGHDT and CDR2 YYEEEE. The CDR3 spans 14 residues. The CDR3 sequence: CASSTTGGPYTAFF. The CDR3 nucleotides are TGTGCCAGCAGCACAACAGGGGGCCCGTATACTGCTTTCTTT.

This clone has only one observation. V and J are TRBV28 and TRBJ2-7; TRBD2 agrees at 7 bases. The CDR3 is 14 residues long. V lost 8 bases to trimming and J lost 5 bases; unmatched junction nucleotides: 12. The V gene's germline CDR1 is MDHEN and CDR2 SYDVKM. The CDR3 DNA is TGTGCCAGCTCTTCAGGCGGGAGTTCCCACGAGCAGTACTTC. Amino acids: CASSSGGSSHEQYF.

The chain uses TRBV7-2 and TRBJ2-7; 7 bases fit TRBD1. Unmatched junction bases numbered 11, after V lost 0 bases and J lost 3 bases. This CDR3 has 17 amino acids. Germline CDR1 is SGHTA and CDR2 is FQGNSA. The CDR3 loop is CASSLAIAGTALYEQYF. In DNA form, the CDR3 reads TGTGCCAGCAGCTTAGCTATCGCCGGGACAGCTCTCTACGAGCAGTACTTC.

CDR3 residues: CASSYSLEGSTQYF. DNA of the CDR3: TGTGCCAGCAGTTACTCACTTGAGGGAAGCACGCAGTATTTT. The chain is built from TRBV6-5 and TRBJ2-3, with D possibly matching TRBD2 (5 bases). The V end was cut by 0 bases, the J end by 9 bases, with 13 bases between. The CDR3 runs 14 residues. The V gene's germline CDR1 is MNHEY and CDR2 SVGAGI.

This sequence joins TRBV11-2 and TRBJ2-3, with 8 bases matching TRBD2. Germline CDR1 is SGHAT and CDR2 is FQNNGV. The CDR3 extends over 15 amino acids. V lost 5 bases and J lost 3; bases outside the gene matches: 7. The CDR3 loop reads CASSRGGLGTDTQYF. In nucleotides, the CDR3 is TGTGCCAGCAGCCGAGGGGGACTAGGAACAGATACGCAGTATTTT.

V gene TRBV29-1 combines with J gene TRBJ2-5; perhaps TRBD2 as D (5 bases). V was cut by 4 bases and J by 5 bases, with 8 bases left in between. Germline CDR1 and CDR2: SQVTM and ANQGSEA. This CDR3 region has 11 residues. The CDR3 loop is CSVVSDETQYF. The CDR3 coding sequence is TGCAGCGTTGTTAGCGACGAGACCCAGTACTTC.

The V call is TRBV2, the J call TRBJ2-1; no firm D call. Germline CDR1 reads SNHLY; CDR2 reads FYNNEI. CDR3 length: 12 residues. V was cut by 3 bases and J by 14 bases, with 14 bases left in between. The CDR3 DNA sequence: TGTGCCAGCAGTGACTTGGGCTCGGCGGAGTTCTTC. Its translation: CASSDLGSAEFF.

The J gene is TRBJ2-3, the V gene TRBV10-1, with a tentative D call TRBD2 (5 bases). CDR3 length: 12 amino acids. CDR1 and CDR2 (germline): WNHNN, SYGVQD (reference sequence). The V and J ends lost 4 bases and 8 bases respectively, with 10 bases between them. The CDR3 DNA sequence: TGCGCCAGCAGTGGACAACGGGGTACGCAGTATTTT. Its translation is CASSGQRGTQYF.

Written as DNA, the CDR3 is TGTGCCAGTAGTCCGACTAGCGGGGCGATCTACAATGAGCAGTTCTTC. Protein product: CASSPTSGAIYNEQFF. The chain combines TRBV19 with TRBJ2-1, with 11 bases aligning to TRBD2. The CDR3 sequence is 16 residues long. Germline assignment: CDR1 LNHDA and CDR2 SQIVND (reference sequence). The V gene end was trimmed by 5 bases and the J gene end by 3 bases; junction bases not matched to a gene: 6.

The genes are TRBV7-3 and TRBJ2-3; TRBD2 agrees at 9 bases. The CDR3 has 15 residues. In germline, CDR1 is SGHTA, CDR2 FQGTGA. Trimming removed 2 bases from V and 5 bases from J; junction bases left unmatched: 5. The CDR3, as DNA: TGTGCCAGCAGCTTAGGTAGCGGGAGTGGAGATACGCAGTATTTT. Protein: CASSLGSGSGDTQYF.